The 18 T cell receptor beta chains reported below all come from one sample, sequenced in a study of CD8 T cells in Susac syndrome. cDNA came from about 0.5 to 1 ug RNA primed by random hexamers. One entry per CDR3 protein, called by TCRdb with MiXCR from the immunoSEQ multiplex PCR reads. The profile shows some 300,000 distinct CDR3 sequences, approximately 85% of them singletons. Specimen: CD8+ T cells from PBMCs. The origin of the receptors is a human donor with multiple sclerosis.

This sequence joins TRBV12-3 or TRBV12-4 and TRBJ2-3, with D perhaps matching TRBD1 (6 bases). V gave up 6 bases and J gave up 0 bases, with 13 bases separating them. This CDR3 is 15 amino acids long. The chain's CDR3 is CASRTGTLSTDTQYF. The CDR3 DNA sequence: TGTGCCAGCAGAACCGGGACATTGAGCACAGATACGCAGTATTTT.

This sequence joins TRBV6-2 or TRBV6-3 and TRBJ1-5, with a tentative D call TRBD1 (5 bases). Germline V gene lookup returns CDR1 MNHEY and CDR2 SVGEGT. The V and J ends lost 6 bases and 7 bases respectively, with 16 bases between them. This CDR3 has 14 amino acids. The CDR3 loop reads CASSPRQGIQPQHF. CDR3 bases: TGTGCCAGCAGCCCGAGGCAGGGTATACAGCCCCAGCATTTT.

This chain joins TRBV27 and TRBJ2-1, with D possibly matching TRBD1 (6 bases). CDR1 and CDR2 from the germline V gene are MNHEY and SMNVEV (reference sequence). The CDR3 extends over 15 amino acids. Trimming pared 2 bases from V and 0 bases from J, leaving 8 bases between. CDR3 in DNA: TGTGCCAGCAGTTTAGCCAGGGGCTCCTACAATGAGCAGTTCTTC. It codes for CASSLARGSYNEQFF.

The chain couples TRBV20-1 to TRBJ2-1, with TRBD2 matching 8 bases. The junction had 7 bases not matched to a gene; V was cut back by 2 bases and J by 4 bases. This CDR3 contains 15 residues. Germline CDR1 DFQATT, CDR2 SNEGSKA (reference sequence). CDR3 in amino acids: CSARPSGSTYNEQFF. CDR3 in DNA: TGCAGTGCTAGACCAAGCGGGAGCACGTACAATGAGCAGTTCTTC.

In DNA form, the CDR3 reads TGTGCCTGGAGCGAGTATCCAGGCGGCGAGGAGCAAGAGACCCAGTACTTC. Its protein product is CAWSEYPGGEEQETQYF. This chain joins TRBV30 and TRBJ2-5; D unresolved. V lost 3 bases to trimming and J lost 2 bases, with 22 bases between them. The CDR3 runs 17 residues. Germline V gene lookup returns CDR1 GTSNPN and CDR2 SVGIG (reference sequence). The full variable domain, its missing parts supplied by reference TRBV30 and TRBJ2-5, is SQTIHQWPATLVQPVGSPLSLECTVEGTSNPNLYWYRQAAGRGLQLLFYSVGIGQISSEVPQNLSASRPQDRQFILSSKKLLLSDSGFYLCAWSEYPGGEEQETQYFGPGTRLLVL.

The chain links TRBV21-1 to TRBJ1-2. TRBV21-1 is listed as a pseudogene. The CDR3 is 13 residues long. The CDR3 coding sequence is TGTGCCAGCAGGGAGGGCACCTACTATGGCTACACCTTC. It codes for CASREGTYYGYTF.

V usage is TRBV11-1 and J usage is TRBJ2-7, with D tentatively TRBD2 (6 bases). Trimming cost V 4 bases and J 6 bases, with 19 bases left between them. The CDR3 totals 15 residues. Looked up from germline, CDR1 is SGHAT and CDR2 is FQDESV (reference sequence). CDR3 nucleotide sequence: TGTGCCAGCAGCTCCCCGGGAGCTCTTCCAGTCGAGCAGTACTTC. Encoded protein: CASSSPGALPVEQYF.

This clonotype was picked up one time. The rearrangement joins TRBV27 to TRBJ2-7; D remains ambiguous. V dropped 6 bases and J dropped 7 bases, with 28 bases sitting between them. CDR1 and CDR2 (germline): MNHEY, SMNVEV (reference sequence). The CDR3 extends over 17 amino acids. The CDR3 DNA sequence: TGTGCCAGCAGCATCCTCCCCGGTGCGTTGCCCCTCTCGGAGCAGTACTTC. It codes for CASSILPGALPLSEQYF.

The CDR3 region is CASSRDRGHHEQYF. The CDR3 DNA is TGCGCCAGCAGTCGGGACAGGGGGCACCACGAGCAGTACTTC. The gene calls are TRBV23-1 and TRBJ2-7; TRBD1 aligns across 12 bases. TRBV23-1 is given ORF status, its function remaining uncertain. The CDR3 extends over 14 amino acids. The J segment lost 5 bases and the V segment lost 4 bases, leaving 3 bases of the junction unmatched.

The rearrangement uses TRBV7-9 and TRBJ2-7; tentatively, D is TRBD2 (6 bases). The V and J ends lost 5 bases and 4 bases respectively, with 18 bases between them. The CDR3 has 15 residues. Germline V gene data show CDR1 as SEHNR and CDR2 as FQNEAQ (reference sequence). This CDR3 is CASSDRGGTEYEQYF. The CDR3 coding sequence is TGTGCCAGCAGCGACCGTGGGGGGACGGAATACGAGCAGTACTTC.

The genes are TRBV7-3 and TRBJ2-2; perhaps TRBD2 as D (5 bases). This CDR3 region has 14 residues. The ends were cut back, 6 bases at V and 0 bases at J, with 8 bases in the middle. Germline CDR1 SGHTA, CDR2 FQGTGA. This chain's CDR3 is CASRLGTNTGELFF. CDR3 DNA sequence: TGTGCCAGCAGACTAGGGACGAACACCGGGGAGCTGTTTTTT. The variable domain in full, completed from reference TRBV7-3 and TRBJ2-2, reads GAGVSQTPSNKVTEKGKYVELRCDPISGHTALYWYRQSLGQGPEFLIYFQGTGAADDSGLPNDRFFAVRPEGSVSTLKIQRTERGDSAVYLCASRLGTNTGELFFGEGSRLTVL.

CDR3 bases: TGTGCCAGCAGCTTAGGGGGAGGGCTAGCGGGAGGATTTTACAATGAGCAGTTCTTC. It is translated as CASSLGGGLAGGFYNEQFF. The gene calls are TRBV7-8 and TRBJ2-1, with 11 nucleotides matching TRBD2. J was trimmed by 4 bases and V by 1 base; bases with no gene match: 12. CDR3 length: 19 amino acids. Germline V gives CDR1 SGHVS, CDR2 FQNEAQ.

This clonotype was counted between two and nine times. CDR3 loop: CASSSSGRLDEQYF. The CDR3 region has the DNA TGTGCCAGCAGCTCTTCAGGGCGTTTAGATGAGCAGTACTTC. This rearrangement joins TRBV9 to TRBJ2-7; a possible D gene is TRBD1 (5 bases). V was cut by 4 bases and J by 7 bases, with 18 bases left in between. Per the germline V gene, CDR1 is SGDLS and CDR2 is YYNGEE. The CDR3 sequence is 14 residues long.

V gene TRBV7-9 combines with J gene TRBJ2-5, with TRBD2 matching 9 bases. This CDR3 comprises 14 residues. The germline V gene encodes CDR1 SEHNR and CDR2 FQNEAQ (reference sequence). The ends lost 0 bases at V and 4 bases at J; junction bases unmatched: 0. This CDR3 is CASSLALAGETQYF. CDR3 DNA: TGTGCCAGCAGCTTAGCACTAGCGGGAGAGACCCAGTACTTC. The complete variable domain, with remaining parts taken from reference TRBV7-9 and TRBJ2-5, reads DTGVSQNPRHKITKRGQNVTFRCDPISEHNRLYWYRQTLGQGPEFLTYFQNEAQLEKSRLLSDRFSAERPKGSFSTLEIQRTEQGDSAMYLCASSLALAGETQYFGPGTRLLVL.

This sequence joins TRBV29-1 and TRBJ2-2, with D maybe TRBD1 (5 bases). This CDR3 is built from 15 residues. Trimming removed 4 bases from V and 6 bases from J, with 18 bases in between. Germline CDR1 SQVTM, CDR2 ANQGSEA. For the CDR3, the DNA is TGCAGCGTTGGGGGCCACGAAGGAGAGTCCGGGGAGCTGTTTTTT. This translates into CSVGGHEGESGELFF.

A remark on this clonotype: The germline gene is not matched at one end of the junction; a read error may be the cause. This chain joins TRBV4-1 and TRBJ2-7; D is undetermined. This CDR3 region has 15 residues. Germline V CDR1 and CDR2: MGHRA, YSYEKL. CDR3 amino acids: CASSQGPSTSYKQYF. The CDR3 DNA sequence: TGCGCCAGCAGCCAGGGTCCTTCGACCTCCTACAAGCAGTACTTC.

J is TRBJ2-7 and V is TRBV7-8; 8 bases agree with TRBD2. The CDR3 covers 15 residues. V dropped 6 bases and J dropped 5; count of bases not matched to a gene: 12. CDR1 SGHVS and CDR2 FQNEAQ come from the germline V gene. CDR3 bases: TGTGCCAGCAGGGGGTCCAGCGGGAGAGTCAACGAGCAGTACTTC. Its translation: CASRGSSGRVNEQYF.

The CDR3 sequence: CASRPTPRWGWNTEAFF. The CDR3 DNA follows: TGTGCCAGCAGACCGACCCCCAGGTGGGGTTGGAACACTGAAGCTTTCTTT. The rearrangement uses TRBV6-2 or TRBV6-3 and TRBJ1-1; D is unresolved. Germline V lookup: CDR1 MNHEY, CDR2 SVGEGT. The CDR3 loop spans 17 amino acids. V was cut by 6 bases and J by 1 base, with 21 bases left in between.